This T cell receptor (beta chain) was identified during a study of STAT5B mutations in CD4+ large granular lymphocyte leukemia. Study-level findings and limits: TRBV06-family usage was enriched in top patient clones (8/27) versus controls (2/35).

Germline V gene data show CDR1 as SGHTA and CDR2 as FQGTGA. CDR3 length: 13 amino acids. V was cut by 5 bases and J by 2 bases, with 10 bases left in between. Turning to this clone: Its antigen is not identified.

Libraries were prepared by immunoSEQ multiplex PCR; TCRdb keeps only in-frame clonotypes and omits some of them. This table has about 50,000 clones, 65% to 85% appearing once. J is TRBJ2-7 and V is TRBV7-3; possible D gene TRBD1, 6 bases. The source is a human donor in good health. The material sequenced was CD4+ T cells from blood buffy coats. The CDR3 loop reads CASSIGTTYEQYF. CDR3 nucleotide sequence: TGTGCCAGCAGCATCGGGACAACCTACGAGCAGTACTTC.